These 26 T cell receptor beta chains originate from one sample sequenced in a study of shared clonotypes between healthy human individuals. Sequencing used immunoSEQ multiplex PCR; TCRdb keeps in-frame clones, though not all of them. The repertoire holds fewer than 1.6 million clones, with just under 99% as singletons. Sample: naive CD4+ T cells sorted from blood. As for subset: CD45RA+ positively selected. These receptors were collected from a man aged 30-40 years in good health.

This chain joins TRBV28 and TRBJ1-4; a weak D match, TRBD1 (5 bases). V dropped 3 bases and J dropped 4 bases, with 9 bases sitting between them. From germline, CDR1 is MDHEN and CDR2 SYDVKM. This CDR3 is 14 amino acids long. CDR3 sequence reads: CASSFGGYNEKLFF. DNA for the CDR3: TGTGCCAGCAGTTTTGGGGGGTATAATGAAAAACTGTTTTTT.

This chain uses TRBV6-1 with TRBJ1-5; D remains unclear. Trimming took 6 bases from V and 1 from J, leaving 13 bases between them. Per the germline V gene, CDR1 is MNHNS and CDR2 is SASEGT. The CDR3 totals 15 residues. This CDR3 is CASRLTVSSNQPQHF. CDR3 sequence (DNA): TGTGCCAGCAGACTCACAGTTTCAAGCAATCAGCCCCAGCATTTT.

J is TRBJ1-5 and V is TRBV10-3; perhaps TRBD1 as D (6 bases). Germline V gene lookup returns CDR1 ENHRY and CDR2 SYGVKD. The CDR3 contains 16 residues. V shed 4 bases and J shed 3 bases, with 16 bases lying between them. This CDR3 reads CAISAHPGEINQPQHF. The DNA of the CDR3 is TGTGCCATCAGTGCGCACCCAGGGGAAATCAATCAGCCCCAGCATTTT.

As to this clone: Other DNA sequences from this sample encode an identical CDR3 as well. This rearrangement joins TRBV5-1 to TRBJ2-3; D gene ambiguous. CDR1 SGHRS and CDR2 YFSETQ come from the germline V gene. The CDR3 spans 13 residues. Trimming cost V 0 bases and J 6 bases, with 8 bases left between them. The CDR3 here is CASSLDLGDTQYF. The CDR3 nucleotides read TGCGCCAGCAGCTTGGACCTGGGGGATACGCAGTATTTT.

The rearrangement uses TRBV27 and TRBJ1-2, with D maybe TRBD1 (5 bases). This CDR3 is built from 13 residues. The V and J ends lost 6 bases and 8 bases respectively, with 16 bases between them. The germline CDR1 and CDR2 sequences are MNHEY and SMNVEV (reference sequence). Here the CDR3 reads CASRQSGRDGYTF. The CDR3 DNA reads as TGTGCCAGCAGACAATCCGGGAGGGACGGCTACACCTTC.

This sequence joins TRBV27 and TRBJ2-6; 12 bases agree with TRBD1. Germline CDR1 is MNHEY and CDR2 is SMNVEV (reference sequence). This CDR3 is 19 amino acids long. With V trimmed by 3 bases and J by 4 bases, 10 bases remained unmatched. The CDR3 protein is CASSLTLGDRGRGANVLTF. CDR3 DNA sequence: TGTGCCAGCAGTTTGACCCTCGGGGACAGGGGGCGCGGGGCCAACGTCCTGACTTTC.

This chain connects TRBV7-8 to TRBJ2-7; D might be TRBD1 (5 bases). Germline CDR1 SGHVS, CDR2 FQNEAQ. The CDR3 has 15 residues. V was cut by 1 base and J by 3 bases, with 13 bases left in between. The DNA of the CDR3 is TGTGCCAGCAGCTTAGGATGGGGCAAGGGCTACGAGCAGTACTTC. Its protein is CASSLGWGKGYEQYF.

The gene calls are TRBV7-9 and TRBJ2-7, with 9 bases matching TRBD1. The CDR3 spans 14 residues. V lost 5 bases to trimming and J lost 5 bases; unmatched junction nucleotides: 7. The germline CDR1 and CDR2 sequences are SEHNR and FQNEAQ (reference sequence). CDR3 nucleotides: TGTGCCAGCAGCGGAAACAGGGGGCAGGACGAGCAGTACTTC. Amino acid sequence: CASSGNRGQDEQYF.

The chain carries TRBV6-1 and TRBJ2-1, with a tentative D call TRBD2 (6 bases). Between the trimmed V and J ends, which lost 6 bases and 0 bases, there was a span of 12 bases. CDR3 size: 15 residues. Germline V CDR1 and CDR2: MNHNS, SASEGT. The CDR3 nucleotides read TGTGCCAGCAGGAGCGGGCCCTTCTCCTACAATGAGCAGTTCTTC. Translation: CASRSGPFSYNEQFF.

The J gene is TRBJ1-5, the V gene TRBV29-1; D is uncertain. Looked up from germline, CDR1 is SQVTM and CDR2 is ANQGSEA. Between the trimmed V and J ends, which lost 4 bases and 7 bases, there was a span of 14 bases. This CDR3 has 13 residues. The DNA for the CDR3 is TGCAGCGTTGGTAAGGGAGTGGCACAGCCCCAGCATTTT. This sequence encodes CSVGKGVAQPQHF.

The V and J genes are TRBV4-1 and TRBJ2-3, with 7 bases aligning to TRBD1. This CDR3 contains 14 residues. Germline CDR1 reads MGHRA; CDR2 reads YSYEKL. V was clipped by 1 base and J by 4 bases; unmatched bases: 2. CDR3 in amino acids: CASSQGQGSDTQYF. For the CDR3, the DNA is TGCGCCAGCAGCCAAGGACAGGGATCAGATACGCAGTATTTT.

The V and J genes are TRBV7-8 and TRBJ2-3, with TRBD2 identical over 7 bases. Germline trimming cut 3 bases from V and 2 bases from J; bases unmatched to any gene: 2. The germline V gene encodes CDR1 SGHVS and CDR2 FQNEAQ. The CDR3 is 14 amino acids. DNA for the CDR3: TGTGCCAGCAGCTTTGCGGGAGTCACAGATACGCAGTATTTT. This translates into CASSFAGVTDTQYF.

The chain has TRBV9 and TRBJ2-7; D is uncertain. CDR1 SGDLS and CDR2 YYNGEE come from the germline V gene. The CDR3 consists of 15 residues. Trimming shortened V by 3 bases and J by 2 bases, and 15 bases separated the two germline ends. CDR3 sequence: CASSAVDTSTYEQYF. The CDR3 nucleotides read TGTGCCAGCAGCGCAGTAGACACCAGCACCTACGAGCAGTACTTC.

The rearrangement joins TRBV2 to TRBJ2-1; weak D call: TRBD1 (6 bases). The CDR3 spans 15 residues. Germline lookup yields CDR1 SNHLY and CDR2 FYNNEI. Trimming removed 1 base at V and 4 bases at J, with 11 bases between. The CDR3 coding sequence is TGTGCCAGCAGTGAAGAGAGGGGGTCGTACAATGAGCAGTTCTTC. The encoded protein is CASSEERGSYNEQFF.

V and J are TRBV5-1 and TRBJ2-1; 11 bases align to TRBD1. The V gene's germline CDR1 is SGHRS and CDR2 YFSETQ. This CDR3 comprises 17 residues. J was trimmed by 3 bases and V by 4 bases; bases with no gene match: 9. The CDR3 DNA follows: TGCGCCAGCAGCCCGGGACAGGGGGTCATTATCTACAATGAGCAGTTCTTC. Its translation is CASSPGQGVIIYNEQFF.

The rearrangement uses TRBV28 and TRBJ2-1; 7 bases match TRBD1. CDR3 length: 16 residues. The V and J ends lost 3 bases and 4 bases, in that order; junction bases with no gene match: 9. Germline V CDR1 and CDR2: MDHEN, SYDVKM. CDR3 amino acids: CASSFLGTDLYNEQFF. DNA of the CDR3: TGTGCCAGCAGTTTTCTAGGGACAGACCTTTACAATGAGCAGTTCTTC.

The chain joins TRBV4-1 to TRBJ1-5; perhaps TRBD1 as D (5 bases). Germline V gene data show CDR1 as MGHRA and CDR2 as YSYEKL. The CDR3 is 14 amino acids. V shed 2 bases and J shed 3 bases, with 8 bases lying between them. For the CDR3, the DNA is TGCGCCAGCAGCCAATTGACAGACAATCAGCCCCAGCATTTT. It codes for CASSQLTDNQPQHF.

On this clone itself: The same CDR3 can be traced to other DNA sequences in this sample. The chain is built from TRBV27 and TRBJ1-3; D uncertain. V dropped 0 bases and J dropped 2 bases, with 5 bases sitting between them. CDR3 length: 14 residues. Per the germline V gene, CDR1 is MNHEY and CDR2 is SMNVEV (reference sequence). As DNA, the CDR3 is TGTGCCAGCAGTTTATCTGGGCCTGGAAACACCATATATTTT. This gives the protein CASSLSGPGNTIYF.

J is TRBJ2-7 and V is TRBV5-1; the match to TRBD2 covers 12 bases. Germline V gene lookup returns CDR1 SGHRS and CDR2 YFSETQ. This CDR3 is built from 15 residues. J lost 4 bases, V lost 4 bases, and 6 bases had no gene match. CDR3 sequence reads: CASSPLAGGKYEQYF. CDR3 DNA sequence: TGCGCCAGCAGCCCTCTAGCGGGAGGGAAATACGAGCAGTACTTC. Using reference TRBV5-1 and TRBJ2-7 for the parts outside the CDR3, the full variable domain is KAGVTQTPRYLIKTRGQQVTLSCSPISGHRSVSWYQQTPGQGLQFLFEYFSETQRNKGNFPGRFSGRQFSNSRSEMNVSTLELGDSALYLCASSPLAGGKYEQYFGPGTRLTVT.

The V gene is TRBV6-6, the J gene TRBJ2-7; the D is unclear. The V end lost 5 bases, the J end lost 6 bases, and 11 bases lay between the germline ends. This CDR3 region has 12 residues. Germline V gives CDR1 MNHNY, CDR2 SVGAGI (reference sequence). The CDR3, as DNA: TGTGCCAGCAGTATATCAGCCGGCGAGCAGTACTTC. As protein: CASSISAGEQYF.

On this clone itself: Other DNA sequences within the sample encode an identical CDR3. V and J are TRBV25-1 and TRBJ2-2; 10 nucleotides align to TRBD1. V lost 3 bases, J lost 3 bases, and 1 base stayed unmatched. The CDR3 covers 15 residues. CDR1 is MGHDK and CDR2 is SYGVNS in the germline V gene. CDR3 protein: CASSDGTGDTGELFF. Written as DNA, the CDR3 is TGTGCCAGCAGTGACGGGACAGGGGACACCGGGGAGCTGTTTTTT.

V usage is TRBV29-1 and J usage is TRBJ1-2; D is uncertain. V lost 6 bases, J lost 8 bases, and 4 bases lay in between. Germline V gene lookup returns CDR1 SQVTM and CDR2 ANQGSEA. This CDR3 has 8 residues. The CDR3 nucleotides read TGCAGCGTCGAGGGCTACACCTTC. Translated, it gives CSVEGYTF.

The chain joins TRBV14 to TRBJ2-4; D is uncertain. The CDR3 sequence is 12 residues long. V lost 4 bases and J lost 8, with 9 bases in between. Germline CDR1 and CDR2: SGHDN and FVKESK. CDR3 region: CASSRSSDIQYF. For the CDR3, the DNA is TGTGCCAGCAGCCGATCATCGGACATTCAGTACTTC.

The rearrangement uses TRBV7-3 and TRBJ2-1, with TRBD2 matching 8 bases. Trimming at V came to 5 bases and at J to 0 bases, leaving 12 bases not matched to a gene. CDR1 and CDR2 from the germline V gene are SGHTA and FQGTGA. CDR3 length: 18 residues. In DNA form, the CDR3 reads TGTGCCAGCAGCACCCCCGAGGCGGGAGGCGTCTCCTACAATGAGCAGTTCTTC. Translation: CASSTPEAGGVSYNEQFF. The full variable domain, its missing parts supplied by reference TRBV7-3 and TRBJ2-1, is GAGVSQTPSNKVTEKGKYVELRCDPISGHTALYWYRQSLGQGPEFLIYFQGTGAADDSGLPNDRFFAVRPEGSVSTLKIQRTERGDSAVYLCASSTPEAGGVSYNEQFFGPGTRLTVL.

The CDR3 nucleotides are TGTGCCAGCAGCACAGGGAGCTCTGGAAACACCATATATTTT. Amino acids: CASSTGSSGNTIYF. The chain has TRBV6-5 and TRBJ1-3, with D tentatively TRBD1 (6 bases). The CDR3 length is 14 residues. V lost 6 bases, J lost 0 bases, and 9 bases lay in between. CDR1 and CDR2 from the germline V gene are MNHEY and SVGAGI.

The gene calls are TRBV18 and TRBJ2-7; a weak D match, TRBD2 (6 bases). Trimming removed 4 bases at V and 3 bases at J, with 16 bases between. This CDR3 is built from 15 residues. Germline V gene data show CDR1 as KGHSH and CDR2 as LQKENI. The CDR3 spells CASSHTGGHSYEQYF. As DNA, the CDR3 is TGTGCCAGCTCACACACCGGAGGGCACAGCTACGAGCAGTACTTC.